This T cell receptor (beta chain) was sequenced during a study of cytomegalovirus exposure and HLA in healthy donors. Study results and caveats: TCR beta V- and J-gene trimming was later associated with a missense DCLRE1C variant. Most TCR sequences were uncommon, yet certain public TCRs appeared in many donors. What a later analysis reportedly showed was that an Asian-associated ancestry cluster had fewer N-insertions than the 666-donor mean.

V dropped 5 bases and J dropped 0 bases, with 8 bases sitting between them. In germline, CDR1 is MNHNY, CDR2 SVGAGI (reference sequence). This CDR3 is 15 amino acids long. This clone was seen more than once but under ten times. The antigen remains undetermined. PCR amplification relied on 60 Vbeta primers (plus 13 Jbeta primers). Profiling relied on immunoSEQ multiplex PCR, and the TCRdb table lists in-frame clones only, not all of them. The sample carries some 120,000 clones, 10% recorded once. Material for sequencing was PBMCs. The V call is TRBV6-6, the J call TRBJ2-6; TRBD1 is a possible D gene (5 bases). This receptor was taken from a woman under 30 in good health and CMV-seropositive. The CDR3 is CASSQQVSGANVLTF. The CDR3 region has the DNA TGTGCCAGCAGTCAACAGGTCTCTGGGGCCAACGTCCTGACTTTC.